The present T cell receptor (beta chain) was sequenced within a study of beta chain features in type 1 diabetes. Study-wide points: Type 1 diabetes patients had TCRB CDR3s that were shorter (moderately but significantly so) in all four CD4+ subsets. Relative to healthy donors, patients appeared to have naive, central memory and Treg TCRB repertoires that were more similar.

CDR1 is SGHDT, CDR2 YYEEEE, per germline. Trimming shortened V by 1 base and J by 2 bases, and 7 bases separated the two germline ends. The CDR3 length is 14 residues. As every portion of the isolated RNA was reverse transcribed, the sequencing read expressed TCRB transcripts. Libraries were prepared by immunoSEQ multiplex PCR; TCRdb keeps only in-frame clonotypes and omits some of them. Of some 290,000 clones in the sample, roughly an eighth were seen once. This clone turned up a few times. What it recognizes is unknown. J is TRBJ1-5 and V is TRBV5-6, with a possible D match to TRBD1 (5 bases). The source is a man aged 25 to 45 with type 1 diabetes. Sequencing used naive CD4+ T cells from blood. CDR3 sequence reads: CASSLFRGNQPQHF. CDR3 nucleotide sequence: TGTGCCAGCAGCTTGTTCAGGGGCAATCAGCCCCAGCATTTT.